This T cell receptor (beta chain) was sequenced during a study of CD8+ T cells in alopecia areata. As for the study in general: Patients in the treated group were given tofacitinib by mouth, 5 to 10 mg twice a day.

The treatment: oral pan-JAK inhibitor, 5-10 mg twice daily. Remarks on this clone: Its antigen is not identified.

The germline gives CDR1 SQVTM, CDR2 ANQGSEA. V was pared by 4 bases and J by 3 bases, with 15 bases between. The CDR3 contains 14 residues. RNA, once extracted, was reverse transcribed into cDNA for use as the sequencing template. TCRdb keeps only in-frame clones here, not all; method: immunoSEQ multiplex PCR. The data contain 110,000 or so clones, 58% of them singletons. General study findings and limits: The study found TCR sharing across patients less clear than in mice, possibly for HLA reasons. Normal-skin resident alphabeta T cells also appear among scalp sample sequences.

This chain joins TRBV29-1 and TRBJ2-5; D might be TRBD2 (6 bases). The source of this sequence is a human donor with alopecia areata. Sequencing was performed on CD8+ T cells sorted from blood, taken at week 4, from a patient treated with tofacitinib. For the CDR3, the DNA is TGCAGCGTTGTCCAGTACGGGACTGAAGAGACCCAGTACTTC. Translated, it gives CSVVQYGTEETQYF.